The 10 T cell receptor beta chains below all came from one sample that was sequenced in a study of T cells after posttransplantation cyclophosphamide. A marrow graft followed busulfan-fludarabine conditioning, with cyclophosphamide on days +3 and +4. Profiling relied on immunoSEQ multiplex PCR, and the TCRdb table lists in-frame clones only, not all of them. The sample yields approximately 39,000 clones, around 80% seen once. The specimen comprised CD4+ T cells sorted from blood, sampled 1903 days after a stem cell transplant with posttransplant cyclophosphamide. The receptors stem from a female patient in her forties who received an allogeneic stem cell transplant from a related donor, was CMV-positive, and had no GVHD. Some of the T cells may derive from the graft donor.

This clone was counted a few times. The chain carries TRBV10-3 and TRBJ2-1; 8 positions agree with TRBD1. The J segment lost 7 bases and the V segment lost 5 bases, leaving 7 bases of the junction unmatched. Looked up from germline, CDR1 is ENHRY and CDR2 is SYGVKD. There are 14 residues in the CDR3. CDR3 amino acids: CAISSGGRGNEQFF. The DNA for the CDR3 is TGTGCCATCAGTTCAGGGGGCCGGGGGAATGAGCAGTTCTTC.

The chain couples TRBV5-1 to TRBJ2-3, with 9 bases aligning to TRBD2. Germline assignment: CDR1 SGHRS and CDR2 YFSETQ. V lost 4 bases, J lost 2 bases, and 2 bases stayed unmatched. The CDR3 sequence is 14 residues long. CDR3: CASSQRGDTDTQYF. CDR3 in DNA: TGCGCCAGCAGCCAGCGGGGGGACACAGATACGCAGTATTTT. Looking up the rest from reference TRBV5-1 and TRBJ2-3 gives the full variable domain: KAGVTQTPRYLIKTRGQQVTLSCSPISGHRSVSWYQQTPGQGLQFLFEYFSETQRNKGNFPGRFSGRQFSNSRSEMNVSTLELGDSALYLCASSQRGDTDTQYFGPGTRLTVL.

The chain uses TRBV5-1 and TRBJ2-7; perhaps TRBD2 as D (6 bases). V was cut by 2 bases and J by 1 base, with 13 bases left in between. This CDR3 has 15 amino acids. Germline V CDR1 and CDR2: SGHRS, YFSETQ. The CDR3 region has the DNA TGCGCCAGCAGCTTTGGGACTCCCGCATCCTACGAGCAGTACTTC. It is translated as CASSFGTPASYEQYF.

V gene TRBV27 combines with J gene TRBJ2-1; 15 positions match TRBD2. The CDR3 sequence is 17 residues long. Unmatched junction bases numbered 4, after V lost 7 bases and J lost 0 bases. CDR1 is MNHEY, CDR2 SMNVEV, per germline (reference sequence). CDR3 loop: CASTGLAGGYSYNEQFF. In DNA, the CDR3 is TGTGCCAGCACGGGACTAGCGGGGGGCTACTCCTACAATGAGCAGTTCTTC.

The chain combines TRBV28 with TRBJ1-1, with 9 nucleotides matching TRBD1. There are 17 residues in the CDR3. V lost 1 base and J lost 1; bases outside the gene matches: 7. Per the germline V gene, CDR1 is MDHEN and CDR2 is SYDVKM. CDR3 protein: CASSLSGTGWANTEAFF. CDR3 coding DNA: TGTGCCAGCAGTTTATCCGGGACAGGGTGGGCGAACACTGAAGCTTTCTTT.

The V gene is TRBV9, the J gene TRBJ1-2; TRBD1 might be the D (5 bases). The V gene's germline CDR1 is SGDLS and CDR2 YYNGEE. The germline V and J ends were trimmed by 6 bases and 7 bases, with 22 bases remaining between them. The CDR3 sequence is 15 residues long. The CDR3 here is CASTFSGGGLGGYTF. CDR3 coding DNA: TGTGCCAGCACCTTCAGTGGGGGAGGGTTAGGTGGCTACACCTTC. Full variable domain (missing parts from reference TRBV9 and TRBJ1-2): DSGVTQTPKHLITATGQRVTLRCSPRSGDLSVYWYQQSLDQGLQFLIQYYNGEERAKGNILERFSAQQFPDLHSELNLSSLELGDSALYFCASTFSGGGLGGYTFGSGTRLTVV.

This chain joins TRBV5-8 and TRBJ2-3; D is possibly TRBD2 (6 bases). This CDR3 comprises 18 residues. The germline V gene has CDR1 SGHTS and CDR2 YDEGEE. The V end lost 1 base, the J end lost 0 bases, and 18 bases lay between the germline ends. The CDR3 nucleotides read TGTGCCAGCAGCTTGCTGGACTACACCGTGTCAAGCACAGATACGCAGTATTTT. Translating gives CASSLLDYTVSSTDTQYF.

V and J are TRBV2 and TRBJ1-1; D may be TRBD1 (6 bases). Germline CDR1 is SNHLY and CDR2 is FYNNEI. The CDR3 covers 14 residues. Between the trimmed V and J ends, which lost 6 bases and 4 bases, there was a span of 15 bases. CDR3: CASSRPGGATEAFF. The CDR3 DNA is TGTGCCAGCAGCCGGCCGGGGGGGGCCACTGAAGCTTTCTTT.

The rearrangement joins TRBV7-2 to TRBJ2-3; 8 bases align to TRBD2. Per germline, CDR1 SGHTA and CDR2 FQGNSA. With 0 bases clipped from V and 2 bases from J, the junction kept 1 base outside the gene matches. The CDR3 is 15 amino acids. The CDR3 coding sequence is TGTGCCAGCAGCTTAGCAGCGGGGGCCACAGATACGCAGTATTTT. Protein sequence: CASSLAAGATDTQYF.

The rearrangement links TRBV19 to TRBJ2-5, with 12 nucleotides matching TRBD2. Germline V gene sequence: CDR1 LNHDA, CDR2 SQIVND (reference sequence). The J segment lost 4 bases and the V segment lost 4 bases, leaving 7 bases of the junction unmatched. There are 16 residues in the CDR3. The CDR3 sequence is CASSTGLAGGPETQYF. As DNA, the CDR3 is TGTGCCAGTAGTACGGGACTAGCGGGTGGCCCAGAGACCCAGTACTTC.